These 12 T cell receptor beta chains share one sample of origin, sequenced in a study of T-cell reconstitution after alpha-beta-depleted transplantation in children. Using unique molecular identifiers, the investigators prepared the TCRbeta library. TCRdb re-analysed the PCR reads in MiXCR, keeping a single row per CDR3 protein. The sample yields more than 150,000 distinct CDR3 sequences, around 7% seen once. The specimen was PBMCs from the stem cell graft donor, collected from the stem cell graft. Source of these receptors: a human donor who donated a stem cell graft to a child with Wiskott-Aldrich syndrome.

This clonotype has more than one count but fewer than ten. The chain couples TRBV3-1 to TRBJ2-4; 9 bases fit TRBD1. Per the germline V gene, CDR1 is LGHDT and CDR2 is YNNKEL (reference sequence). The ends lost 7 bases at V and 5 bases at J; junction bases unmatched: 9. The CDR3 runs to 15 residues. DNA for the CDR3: TGTGCCAGCACCGGGACAGGGAATTTCCAAAACATTCAGTACTTC. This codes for CASTGTGNFQNIQYF.

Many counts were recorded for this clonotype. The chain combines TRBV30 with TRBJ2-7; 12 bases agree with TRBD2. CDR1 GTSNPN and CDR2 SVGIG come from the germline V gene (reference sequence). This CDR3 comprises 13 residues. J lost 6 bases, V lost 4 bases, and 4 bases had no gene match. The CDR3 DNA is TGTGCCTGGAAACTAGCGGGAGGCAGCGAGCAGTACTTC. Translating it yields CAWKLAGGSEQYF.

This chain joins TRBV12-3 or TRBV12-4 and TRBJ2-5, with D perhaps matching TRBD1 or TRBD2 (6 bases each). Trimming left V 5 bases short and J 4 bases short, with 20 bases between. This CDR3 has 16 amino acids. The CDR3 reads CASSPDLGRGGETQYF. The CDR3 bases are TGTGCCAGCAGTCCCGACCTCGGGAGAGGGGGAGAGACCCAGTACTTC.

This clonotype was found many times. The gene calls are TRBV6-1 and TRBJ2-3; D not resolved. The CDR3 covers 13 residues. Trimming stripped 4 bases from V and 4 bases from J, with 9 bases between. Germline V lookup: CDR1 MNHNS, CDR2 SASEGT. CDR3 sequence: CASSARLADTQYF. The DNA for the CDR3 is TGTGCCAGCAGTGCGAGACTGGCAGATACGCAGTATTTT.

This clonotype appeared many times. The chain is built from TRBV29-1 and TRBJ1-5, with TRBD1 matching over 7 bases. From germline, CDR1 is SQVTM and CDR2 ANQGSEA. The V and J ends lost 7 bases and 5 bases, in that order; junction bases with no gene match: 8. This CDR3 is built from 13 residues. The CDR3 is CSAMGRGDQPQHF. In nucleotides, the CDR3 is TGCAGCGCCATGGGCAGGGGGGATCAGCCCCAGCATTTT.

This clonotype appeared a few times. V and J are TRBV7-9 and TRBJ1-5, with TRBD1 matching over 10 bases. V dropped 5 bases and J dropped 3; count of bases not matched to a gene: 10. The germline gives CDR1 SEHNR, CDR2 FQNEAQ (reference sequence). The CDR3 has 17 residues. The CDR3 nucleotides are TGTGCCAGCAGCCCCGACAGGGGGCTTCGGAACAATCAGCCCCAGCATTTT. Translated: CASSPDRGLRNNQPQHF.

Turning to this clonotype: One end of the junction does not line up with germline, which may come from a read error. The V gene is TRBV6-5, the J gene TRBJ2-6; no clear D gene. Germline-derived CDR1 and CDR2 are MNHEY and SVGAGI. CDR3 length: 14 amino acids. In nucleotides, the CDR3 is TGTACCAGCAGTTACCTCTCTGGGGCCAACGTCCTGACTTTC. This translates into CTSSYLSGANVLTF.

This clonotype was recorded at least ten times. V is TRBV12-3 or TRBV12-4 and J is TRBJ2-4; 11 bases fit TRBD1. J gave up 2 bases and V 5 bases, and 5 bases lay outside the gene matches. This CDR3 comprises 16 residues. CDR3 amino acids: CASSHGQGATKNIQYF. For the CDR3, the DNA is TGTGCCAGCAGTCATGGACAGGGGGCGACCAAAAACATTCAGTACTTC.

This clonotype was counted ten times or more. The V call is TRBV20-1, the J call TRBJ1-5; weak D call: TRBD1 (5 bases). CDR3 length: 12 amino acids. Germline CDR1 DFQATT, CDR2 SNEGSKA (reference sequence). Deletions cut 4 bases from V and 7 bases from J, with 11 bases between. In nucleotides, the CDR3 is TGCAGTGCTACAGGGTCCGGGCAGCCCCAGCATTTT. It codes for CSATGSGQPQHF.

The CDR3 DNA reads as TGTGCCAGTAGTACCCCCGAGCCCCAGCATTTT. Translating gives CASSTPEPQHF. This sequence joins TRBV19 and TRBJ1-5; D not certain. There are 11 residues in the CDR3. Germline lookup yields CDR1 LNHDA and CDR2 SQIVND (reference sequence). Trimming pared 4 bases from V and 8 bases from J, leaving 6 bases between. Filled out from reference TRBV19 and TRBJ1-5, the complete variable domain reads DGGITQSPKYLFRKEGQNVTLSCEQNLNHDAMYWYRQDPGQGLRLIYYSQIVNDFQKGDIAEGYSVSREKKESFPLTVTSAQKNPTAFYLCASSTPEPQHFGDGTRLSIL.

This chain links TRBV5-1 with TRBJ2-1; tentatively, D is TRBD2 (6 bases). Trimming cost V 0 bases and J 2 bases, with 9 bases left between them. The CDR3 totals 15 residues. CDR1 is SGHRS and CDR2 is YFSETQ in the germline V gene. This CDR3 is CASSLVAGPYNEQFF. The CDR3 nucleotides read TGCGCCAGCAGCTTGGTTGCGGGGCCCTACAATGAGCAGTTCTTC.

This CDR3 reads CASSETQGRRSGANVLTF. As DNA, the CDR3 is TGTGCCAGCAGTGAAACGCAGGGACGGAGGTCTGGGGCCAACGTCCTGACTTTC. The chain employs TRBV25-1 and TRBJ2-6; either TRBD1 or TRBD2 may supply D (5 bases each). CDR1 is MGHDK, CDR2 SYGVNS, per germline. The CDR3 extends over 18 amino acids. Between the trimmed V and J ends, which lost 2 bases and 1 base, there was a span of 15 bases. Drawing the rest from reference TRBV25-1 and TRBJ2-6, the complete variable domain is EADIYQTPRYLVIGTGKKITLECSQTMGHDKMYWYQQDPGMELHLIHYSYGVNSTEKGDLSSESTVSRIRTEHFPLTLESARPSHTSQYLCASSETQGRRSGANVLTFGAGSRLTVL.